This T cell receptor (beta chain) was sequenced for a study of shared clonotypes between healthy human individuals. General study findings and limits: The genetic and exposure-history diversity represented was limited by few donors. Relative to memory subsets, naive subsets generally showed larger estimated richness.

The J segment lost 6 bases and the V segment lost 4 bases, leaving 9 bases of the junction unmatched. CDR1 is SNHLY and CDR2 is FYNNEI in the germline V gene. The CDR3 spans 16 residues. Points on this clone: Its antigen is not known.

Sequencing was performed with immunoSEQ multiplex PCR; in TCRdb, only in-frame clones are kept and a portion is missing. The repertoire has over a million clones, around 95% of them found once; the top ten carry roughly 1.1%. The rearrangement links TRBV2 to TRBJ2-2; 9 bases are shared with TRBD1. Sequenced material: naive CD4+ T cells sorted from blood. The subset was: CD45RA+ positively selected. The receptor comes from a man aged 25 to 45 in good health. CDR3 in DNA: TGTGCCAGCAGTGCGGGGGACAGGGATGTGGCCGGGGAGCTGTTTTTT. Amino acid sequence: CASSAGDRDVAGELFF.